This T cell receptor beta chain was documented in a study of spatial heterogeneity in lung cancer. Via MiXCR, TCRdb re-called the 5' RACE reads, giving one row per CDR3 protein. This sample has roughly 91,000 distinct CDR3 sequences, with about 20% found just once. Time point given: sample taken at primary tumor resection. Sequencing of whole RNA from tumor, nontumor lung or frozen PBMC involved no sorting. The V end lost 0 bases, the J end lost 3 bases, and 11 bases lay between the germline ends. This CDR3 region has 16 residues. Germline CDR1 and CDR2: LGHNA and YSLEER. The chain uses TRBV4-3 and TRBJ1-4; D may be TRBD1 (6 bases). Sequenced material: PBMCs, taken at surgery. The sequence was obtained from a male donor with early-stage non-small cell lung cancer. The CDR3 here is CASSQEWGLSNEKLFF. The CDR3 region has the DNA TGCGCCAGCAGCCAAGAATGGGGGCTATCTAATGAAAAACTGTTTTTT.